This T cell receptor beta chain comes out of a study of cytomegalovirus exposure and HLA in healthy donors. The CDR3 loop spans 14 amino acids. With V trimmed by 4 bases and J by 4 bases, 4 bases remained unmatched. From germline, CDR1 is SGHTA and CDR2 FQGTGA. Both 60 Vbeta primers and 13 Jbeta primers went into the PCR. Data came from immunoSEQ multiplex PCR; TCRdb stores just in-frame clones and leaves some out. Of under 300,000 clones listed, approximately 70% are singletons. In the case of this clone: No antigen is known for it. The sample holds other DNA sequences that translate to the same CDR3.

Study outcomes and limitations: The authors enumerated roughly 180 TCR beta chains as linked to cytomegalovirus. Sequencing depth roughly uniform across donors was assumed in presence/absence analyses. Some highly shared sequence variants likely arose as a pipeline artifact. The authors later found TCR association rates varying by HLA locus, with DRB1 most and HLA-C fewest.

The receptor's source is a female donor in good health and CMV-seronegative. This sequence joins TRBV7-3 and TRBJ2-3; 8 bases line up with TRBD2. The material sequenced was PBMCs. The CDR3 bases are TGTGCCAGCAGCTCCAGCGGGAGCGCAGATACGCAGTATTTT. This codes for CASSSSGSADTQYF.